This T cell receptor (beta chain) was observed in a study of graft-versus-host responses after intestinal transplantation. Study at large: Among the recipients, transplants were multivisceral, liver-intestinal, or isolated intestinal. Each patient got anti-thymocyte globulin induction, then tacrolimus and steroids for around 3 years.

General observations from the study: GvH clones detected in recipient marrow included some appearing first in ileum or blood.

The data were produced by immunoSEQ multiplex PCR, yet TCRdb's version contains in-frame clones alone and is incomplete. Of 100,000 to 120,000 clones listed, roughly 93% were seen once; the top ten hold around 0.55%. The germline CDR1 and CDR2 sequences are SGHAT and FQNNGV. Trimming left V 5 bases short and J 1 base short, with 9 bases between. The CDR3 extends over 13 amino acids. For this clone: Its specificity is not known.

The receptor comes from a human donor who received an intestinal transplant. The sequences come from unstimulated CD8+ T cells sorted from spleen or lymph node cells, collected before intestinal transplant. V and J are TRBV11-2 and TRBJ2-7; D is perhaps TRBD1 (6 bases). CDR3 DNA: TGTGCCAGCAGCCCAGGACAGTCCTACGAGCAGTACTTC. Protein sequence: CASSPGQSYEQYF.